The 2 T cell receptor beta chains reported below all come from one sample, sequenced in a study of blood T cells in healthy people across ages. The second PCR ran about 6 to 11 cycles with a sample-barcoded 5' primer and J-beta primers. TCRdb recomputed calls from the 5' RACE reads with MiXCR, one row per CDR3 protein. The sample carries hundreds of thousands of distinct CDR3 sequences, 53% recorded once. Sequencing was performed on blood. The receptors come from an elderly man in good health.

This clonotype came up many times. The V gene is TRBV7-9, the J gene TRBJ2-1; D is possibly TRBD1 (6 bases). The CDR3 covers 14 residues. Germline V gene sequence: CDR1 SEHNR, CDR2 FQNEAQ (reference sequence). The germline V and J ends were trimmed by 5 bases and 7 bases, with 15 bases remaining between them. The CDR3 bases are TGTGCCAGCAGCCTCTCACAGGGTGTAAATGAGCAGTTCTTC. Its protein is CASSLSQGVNEQFF.

This clonotype has a handful of counts. The V call is TRBV7-3, the J call TRBJ2-1; TRBD1 aligns across 9 bases. Germline values: CDR1 SGHTA, CDR2 FQGTGA. Trimming at V came to 3 bases and at J to 5 bases, leaving 2 bases not matched to a gene. The CDR3 contains 14 residues. The CDR3 DNA is TGTGCCAGCAGCTTTGACAGGGGGGACAATGAGCAGTTCTTC. Translating it yields CASSFDRGDNEQFF.